These 18 T cell receptor beta chains originate from one sample sequenced in a study of blood T cell repertoires in COVID-19. Data came from immunoSEQ multiplex PCR; TCRdb stores just in-frame clones and leaves some out. Of 120,000 to 150,000 clones listed, roughly 80% are singletons. Material for sequencing was PBMCs or T cells enriched from blood (not recorded which). Receptors originate from a woman in her thirties or forties who had recovered from COVID-19.

The V call is TRBV12-3 or TRBV12-4, the J call TRBJ1-2; unclear D gene. V was trimmed by 6 bases and J by 0 bases, leaving 5 bases between them. This CDR3 spans 12 amino acids. CDR3 in DNA: TGTGCCAGCAGCCGGTCTAACTATGGCTACACCTTC. Its protein is CASSRSNYGYTF.

V and J are TRBV3-1 (or the pseudogene TRBV3-2) and TRBJ2-5; 9 bases are shared with TRBD2. In germline, CDR1 is LGHDT, CDR2 YNNKEL (reference sequence). With V trimmed by 4 bases and J by 3 bases, 12 bases remained unmatched. This CDR3 comprises 17 residues. CDR3 protein: CASSPRGSGRGEETQYF. The CDR3 DNA reads TGTGCCAGCAGCCCCCGCGGTAGCGGGAGAGGTGAAGAGACCCAGTACTTC.

The V call is TRBV19, the J call TRBJ2-7; D is possibly TRBD2 (5 bases). Trimming removed 3 bases at V and 5 bases at J, with 11 bases between. Looked up from germline, CDR1 is LNHDA and CDR2 is SQIVND (reference sequence). The CDR3 contains 13 residues. The CDR3 DNA is TGTGCCAGTAGTATTTTTCCCGGGGACGAGCAGTACTTC. It is translated as CASSIFPGDEQYF.

This chain connects TRBV7-9 to TRBJ2-2, with 10 bases that match TRBD2. Unmatched junction bases numbered 11, after V lost 6 bases and J lost 7 bases. The CDR3 has 16 residues. From germline, CDR1 is SEHNR and CDR2 FQNEAQ (reference sequence). The CDR3 sequence: CASSFSGRANGGELFF. CDR3 bases: TGTGCCAGCAGTTTCAGCGGGAGGGCCAATGGCGGGGAGCTGTTTTTT. Using reference TRBV7-9 and TRBJ2-2 for the parts outside the CDR3, the full variable domain is DTGVSQNPRHKITKRGQNVTFRCDPISEHNRLYWYRQTLGQGPEFLTYFQNEAQLEKSRLLSDRFSAERPKGSFSTLEIQRTEQGDSAMYLCASSFSGRANGGELFFGEGSRLTVL.

The chain uses TRBV3-1 (or the pseudogene TRBV3-2) and TRBJ2-1; perhaps TRBD1 as D (6 bases). Germline values: CDR1 LGHDT, CDR2 YNNKEL (reference sequence). This CDR3 is built from 17 residues. V was shortened by 1 base and J by 7 bases, with 20 bases between the two germline ends. CDR3 residues: CASSQVGAGTGVNEQFF. In DNA form, the CDR3 reads TGTGCCAGCAGCCAAGTGGGGGCCGGTACCGGCGTTAATGAGCAGTTCTTC.

This chain connects TRBV5-1 to TRBJ1-2, with TRBD1 as a possible D gene (5 bases). Deletions cut 0 bases from V and 0 bases from J, with 18 bases between. The CDR3 is 18 amino acids. Germline V gene data show CDR1 as SGHRS and CDR2 as YFSETQ. CDR3 bases: TGCGCCAGCAGCTTGGCCCCTTGGGGCAGGGAGGCTAACTATGGCTACACCTTC. Its protein is CASSLAPWGREANYGYTF.

The chain employs TRBV5-4 and TRBJ2-2, with D possibly being TRBD1 (6 bases). This CDR3 is 16 amino acids long. The V gene lost 0 bases and the J gene lost 6 bases, with 15 bases spanning the gap. Germline V CDR1 and CDR2: SGHNT, YYREEE (reference sequence). The CDR3: CASSLAEDRSSGELFF. The CDR3 DNA reads as TGTGCCAGCAGCTTGGCCGAAGACAGGTCATCCGGGGAGCTGTTTTTT.

The count of this clone is one. As DNA, the CDR3 is TGTGCCAGCAGCAGTACTGCGAACTATGGCTACACCTTC. Amino acids: CASSSTANYGYTF. This rearrangement joins TRBV9 to TRBJ1-2; D is uncertain. There are 13 residues in the CDR3. V was trimmed by 4 bases and J by 2 bases, leaving 9 bases between them. CDR1 and CDR2 (germline): SGDLS, YYNGEE.

The chain couples TRBV9 to TRBJ1-5, with D unclear. The CDR3 loop spans 14 amino acids. Germline lookup yields CDR1 SGDLS and CDR2 YYNGEE. Trimming cost V 3 bases and J 0 bases, with 7 bases left between them. CDR3 coding DNA: TGTGCCAGCAGCGCGACTGATAGCAATCAGCCCCAGCATTTT. Encoded protein: CASSATDSNQPQHF.

The chain joins TRBV27 to TRBJ1-2; the match to TRBD1 covers 8 bases. Germline CDR1 and CDR2: MNHEY and SMNVEV (reference sequence). The trim removed 4 bases at V and 5 bases at J, leaving 6 bases unmatched. The CDR3 has 14 residues. Written as DNA, the CDR3 is TGTGCCAGCAGTTATAGGGACAGGTCTTATGGCTACACCTTC. Amino acid sequence: CASSYRDRSYGYTF.

The rearrangement links TRBV12-3 or TRBV12-4 to TRBJ2-4, with 8 bases identical to TRBD1. This CDR3 is built from 13 residues. V shed 6 bases and J 7 bases; nucleotides not matched to a gene: 5. CDR3 residues: CASSPDRANIQYF. The CDR3 bases are TGTGCCAGCAGCCCGGACAGGGCGAACATTCAGTACTTC.

The chain employs TRBV28 and TRBJ1-1; D is unclear. The CDR3 runs 11 residues. The germline V gene encodes CDR1 MDHEN and CDR2 SYDVKM. V lost 6 bases and J 1 base, leaving 3 bases between the germline ends. The CDR3 DNA reads as TGTGCCAGCAGCAGGAACACTGAAGCTTTCTTT. The encoded protein is CASSRNTEAFF.

This chain connects TRBV5-8 to TRBJ1-3; TRBD1 matches 10 bases. CDR1 SGHTS and CDR2 YDEGEE come from the germline V gene. The length of the CDR3 is 17 residues. Losses at the gene ends were 4 bases for V and 0 bases for J; bases not matched to a gene: 7. The CDR3 reads CASSRGRTGGSGNTIYF. The CDR3 DNA reads TGTGCCAGCAGCCGGGGTCGGACAGGGGGCTCTGGAAACACCATATATTTT.

The chain recombines TRBV21-1 with TRBJ1-1; no check of the table's D call, TRBD1, against the DNA was made. TRBV21-1 is a known pseudogene. The CDR3 totals 15 residues. The CDR3 region is CASSKYRGSWTEAFF. The CDR3 coding sequence is TGTGCCAGCAGCAAATACAGGGGATCATGGACTGAAGCTTTCTTT.

V and J are TRBV30 and TRBJ2-7; 11 bases match TRBD2. Germline assignment: CDR1 GTSNPN and CDR2 SVGIG (reference sequence). There are 13 residues in the CDR3. J gave up 4 bases and V 5 bases, and 4 bases lay outside the gene matches. The CDR3 DNA sequence: TGTGCCTGGGTGACTAGCGGGAAATACGAGCAGTACTTC. Its protein product is CAWVTSGKYEQYF.

This clone showed up just once. This rearrangement joins TRBV2 to TRBJ1-2; a possible D gene is TRBD1 (5 bases). Germline V gives CDR1 SNHLY, CDR2 FYNNEI. The CDR3 is 12 residues long. The V and J ends lost 8 bases and 4 bases respectively, with 11 bases between them. CDR3 DNA: TGTGCCAGCCGGGGGAGGCCCTATGGCTACACCTTC. Translating gives CASRGRPYGYTF.

Details on this clone: Distinct nucleotide sequences in the sample also encode this CDR3. V usage is TRBV30 and J usage is TRBJ1-5; D may be TRBD1 (6 bases). The CDR3 spans 13 residues. Germline CDR1 and CDR2: GTSNPN and SVGIG (reference sequence). The V gene lost 0 bases and the J gene lost 4 bases, with 7 bases spanning the gap. CDR3 protein: CAWSVQGNQPQHF. The DNA for the CDR3 is TGTGCCTGGAGTGTGCAGGGGAATCAGCCCCAGCATTTT.

The V gene is TRBV5-1, the J gene TRBJ1-6, with TRBD1 matching 7 bases. The V and J ends lost 4 bases and 1 base, in that order; junction bases with no gene match: 11. This CDR3 has 18 amino acids. Germline assignment: CDR1 SGHRS and CDR2 YFSETQ. This CDR3 is CASSPGTDEGSYNSPLHF. Here the CDR3 DNA reads TGCGCCAGCAGCCCCGGGACAGACGAGGGGTCCTATAATTCACCCCTCCACTTT. Looking up the rest from reference TRBV5-1 and TRBJ1-6 gives the full variable domain: KAGVTQTPRYLIKTRGQQVTLSCSPISGHRSVSWYQQTPGQGLQFLFEYFSETQRNKGNFPGRFSGRQFSNSRSEMNVSTLELGDSALYLCASSPGTDEGSYNSPLHFGNGTRLTVT.